The next 14 T cell receptor beta chains were all read from a single sample in a study of cytotoxic CD8 clonotypes in ibrutinib-treated CLL. The assay was immunoSEQ multiplex PCR, and TCRdb's table has in-frame clones only and misses some. The sample has roughly 220,000 clones, about 75% seen once. This specimen was PBMCs, taken after 12 months of ibrutinib treatment. All receptors come from a human donor with chronic lymphocytic leukemia.

In the case of this clone: Different DNA sequences within this sample yield the same CDR3. V is TRBV11-2 and J is TRBJ2-2; no clear D. Germline V gives CDR1 SGHAT, CDR2 FQNNGV. CDR3 length: 14 residues. V shed 1 base and J shed 4 bases, with 7 bases lying between them. CDR3 amino acids: CASSLVGVTGELFF. The CDR3, as DNA: TGTGCCAGCAGCTTAGTTGGGGTCACCGGGGAGCTGTTTTTT.

The DNA for the CDR3 is TGCGCCAGCAGCTTTCTACCGGGGGTGGATTATGGCTACACCTTC. This encodes CASSFLPGVDYGYTF. The chain couples TRBV5-1 to TRBJ1-2, with D perhaps matching TRBD1 (5 bases). The V end lost 2 bases, the J end lost 5 bases, and 16 bases lay between the germline ends. Germline loops: CDR1 SGHRS, CDR2 YFSETQ. The CDR3 is made up of 15 amino acids.

V is TRBV4-3 and J is TRBJ2-2; a possible D gene is TRBD2 (6 bases). Trimming pared 1 base from V and 2 bases from J, leaving 11 bases between. The germline V gene encodes CDR1 LGHNA and CDR2 YSLEER. The CDR3 has 16 amino acids. This chain's CDR3 is CASSQGPSANTGELFF. The CDR3 nucleotides read TGCGCCAGCAGCCAAGGTCCTAGCGCAAACACCGGGGAGCTGTTTTTT.

The chain combines TRBV7-2 with TRBJ2-2; 9 nucleotides match TRBD2. V dropped 2 bases and J dropped 1; count of bases not matched to a gene: 5. This CDR3 has 17 residues. CDR1 is SGHTA and CDR2 is FQGNSA in the germline V gene. The CDR3 sequence is CASSLWASGMNTGELFF. DNA for the CDR3: TGTGCCAGCAGCTTATGGGCTAGCGGGATGAACACCGGGGAGCTGTTTTTT.

The V and J genes are TRBV30 and TRBJ2-7; no clear D. Between the trimmed V and J ends, which lost 3 bases and 5 bases, there was a span of 8 bases. The germline V gene has CDR1 GTSNPN and CDR2 SVGIG (reference sequence). This CDR3 is 11 amino acids long. The CDR3: CAWSHVHEQYF. The CDR3 nucleotides are TGTGCCTGGAGCCACGTCCACGAGCAGTACTTC.

The chain is built from TRBV7-2 and TRBJ1-5; D gene uncertain. The CDR3 contains 12 residues. Trimming removed 1 base from V and 7 bases from J, with 5 bases in between. Per the germline V gene, CDR1 is SGHTA and CDR2 is FQGNSA. The CDR3 coding sequence is TGTGCCAGCAGCTTAGATCGGCAGCCCCAGCATTTT. Its translation is CASSLDRQPQHF.

As to this clone: This specimen includes other DNA sequences encoding the same CDR3. The chain recombines TRBV6-5 with TRBJ1-5; D might be TRBD1 (5 bases). The CDR3 extends over 15 amino acids. In germline, CDR1 is MNHEY, CDR2 SVGAGI. V lost 0 bases and J 1 base, leaving 7 bases between the germline ends. The DNA for the CDR3 is TGTGCCAGCAGTTACTCGGGGCGGAGCAATCAGCCCCAGCATTTT. Protein: CASSYSGRSNQPQHF.

The V call is TRBV5-1, the J call TRBJ2-5; weak D call: TRBD1 (5 bases). The CDR3 consists of 15 residues. V lost 0 bases and J 3 bases, leaving 12 bases between the germline ends. Germline V gene sequence: CDR1 SGHRS, CDR2 YFSETQ. The CDR3 DNA follows: TGCGCCAGCAGCTTGGCTGGGCAGGGCGAAGAGACCCAGTACTTC. This codes for CASSLAGQGEETQYF.

This chain connects TRBV18 to TRBJ1-1; the D gene is possibly TRBD1 (5 bases). This CDR3 is built from 16 residues. Germline V gene lookup returns CDR1 KGHSH and CDR2 LQKENI. With 0 bases removed from V and 5 bases from J, the gap between germline ends came to 16 bases. In DNA, the CDR3 is TGTGCCAGCTCACCACCGGGGCAAGGGCGGGTGACTGAAGCTTTCTTT. It translates to CASSPPGQGRVTEAFF. The full variable domain, its missing parts supplied by reference TRBV18 and TRBJ1-1, is NAGVMQNPRHLVRRRGQEARLRCSPMKGHSHVYWYRQLPEEGLKFMVYLQKENIIDESGMPKERFSAEFPKEGPSILRIQQVVRGDSAAYFCASSPPGQGRVTEAFFGQGTRLTVV.

V usage is TRBV6-1 and J usage is TRBJ2-7; 7 positions agree with TRBD1. CDR3 length equals 14 residues. The trim removed 3 bases at V and 4 bases at J, leaving 6 bases unmatched. From germline, CDR1 is MNHNS and CDR2 SASEGT. The CDR3 DNA sequence: TGTGCCAGCAGTGACCCGGGACAGACTTACGAGCAGTACTTC. This gives the protein CASSDPGQTYEQYF.

This sequence joins TRBV5-1 and TRBJ2-1, with 7 bases matching TRBD2. Germline lookup yields CDR1 SGHRS and CDR2 YFSETQ. Unmatched junction bases numbered 3, after V lost 2 bases and J lost 7 bases. This CDR3 has 13 residues. The CDR3 sequence is CASSLGTINEQFF. CDR3 DNA: TGCGCCAGCAGCTTAGGGACTATAAATGAGCAGTTCTTC.

The chain joins TRBV16 to TRBJ1-5; possible D gene TRBD1, 6 bases. Trimming shortened V by 4 bases and J by 6 bases, and 19 bases separated the two germline ends. This CDR3 is 16 amino acids long. Germline-derived CDR1 and CDR2 are KGHSY and FQNENV. The CDR3 reads CASSPQGTTVGQPQHF. CDR3 bases: TGTGCCAGCAGCCCACAGGGAACCACCGTTGGTCAGCCCCAGCATTTT.

This clone was picked up a small number of times. This chain connects TRBV28 to TRBJ2-5; D is undetermined. Germline V gives CDR1 MDHEN, CDR2 SYDVKM. V was pared by 5 bases and J by 5 bases, with 6 bases between. The CDR3 contains 11 residues. CDR3 nucleotides: TGTGCCAGCAGTCAGAGGGAGACCCAGTACTTC. Its protein product is CASSQRETQYF.

V usage is TRBV15 and J usage is TRBJ2-7, with D perhaps matching TRBD2 (6 bases). CDR3 length: 13 residues. Germline V CDR1 and CDR2: LNHNV, YYDKDF (reference sequence). Between the trimmed V and J ends, which lost 3 bases and 3 bases, there was a span of 9 bases. CDR3 nucleotide sequence: TGTGCCACCAGCAGGAGGGGAGGCTACGAGCAGTACTTC. Amino acids: CATSRRGGYEQYF.